Listed here is a single T cell receptor beta chain. Its antigen is unidentified. This sample is part of a study of vaccination effects on CD4 cells after COVID-19. The wider study: The median interval between the second dose and post-vaccine sampling was 72 days. Supplemented with 9.5 to 10 IU/ml IL-2 and 10 ug/ml peptides, about 2 million PBMC per well were kept in culture. Broader study findings: Few convalescent patients, and no early post-infection timepoints, were available to the study. Clones that were induced by infection or by vaccine showed marked contraction late after vaccination.

Subsequent to a culture period of approximately 11 days, CD4+ T cells were isolated. The participants, recipients of two vaccine doses, got either BNT162b2 or mRNA-1273. Sequenced by immunoSEQ multiplex PCR; TCRdb stores in-frame clones only, minus some. The table shows some 40,000 clones, with 65% to 75% occurring only once. V was clipped by 5 bases and J by 2 bases; unmatched bases: 3. This CDR3 has 13 residues. Germline loops: CDR1 MNHEY, CDR2 SVGEGT. The origin of this receptor is a human donor who received a COVID-19 vaccine. The gene calls are TRBV6-2 or TRBV6-3 and TRBJ2-7; 7 bases match TRBD1. The sequencing used CD4+ T cells from PBMCs cultured without peptide, collected after COVID-19 vaccination. CDR3 DNA: TGTGCCAGCAGTCGGACAGGAACCTACGAGCAGTACTTC. Protein: CASSRTGTYEQYF.